What follows are 8 T cell receptor beta chains derived from one specimen sequenced in a study of T cell responses to AZD1222 COVID-19 vaccine. TCRdb keeps only in-frame clones here, not all; method: immunoSEQ multiplex PCR. This sample yields more than 150,000 clones, of which about 88% are seen a single time; roughly 27% belongs to the top ten. This specimen was peripheral blood, taken 28 days after the second AZD1222 dose. Receptors were obtained from an adult who received the AZD1222 COVID-19 vaccine.

In this sample, this clone turned up a few times. The chain recombines TRBV7-2 with TRBJ2-1, with TRBD2 matching 12 bases. CDR3 length equals 17 residues. Germline CDR1 is SGHTA and CDR2 is FQGNSA. The ends lost 4 bases at V and 5 bases at J; junction bases unmatched: 9. Written as DNA, the CDR3 is TGTGCCAGCAGCTCACTAGCGGGAGGCCGGGGGCACAATGAGCAGTTCTTC. Amino acids: CASSSLAGGRGHNEQFF.

V is TRBV19 and J is TRBJ2-7; D ambiguous. Germline V lookup: CDR1 LNHDA, CDR2 SQIVND (reference sequence). This CDR3 contains 14 residues. V shed 4 bases and J shed 0 bases, with 10 bases lying between them. CDR3 sequence reads: CASSRGTRSYEQYF. In DNA form, the CDR3 reads TGTGCCAGTAGTAGGGGTACGCGCTCCTACGAGCAGTACTTC.

This clone appeared a single time. V gene TRBV28 combines with J gene TRBJ1-2; D unclear. The CDR3 has 14 residues. Per the germline V gene, CDR1 is MDHEN and CDR2 is SYDVKM. V was shortened by 10 bases and J by 0 bases, with 15 bases between the two germline ends. The CDR3 DNA is TGTGCCAACCGCCCGGGCGGCTCTAACTATGGCTACACCTTC. Amino acid sequence: CANRPGGSNYGYTF.

The rearrangement joins TRBV29-1 to TRBJ1-3, with D possibly matching TRBD1 (6 bases). The V end lost 6 bases, the J end lost 3 bases, and 6 bases lay between the germline ends. CDR1 SQVTM and CDR2 ANQGSEA come from the germline V gene. This CDR3 region has 11 residues. The CDR3 sequence is CSVDSGNTIYF. As DNA, the CDR3 is TGCAGCGTGGACAGTGGAAACACCATATATTTT.

The V and J genes are TRBV6-5 and TRBJ2-7; D may be TRBD1 or TRBD2 (5 bases each). The CDR3 length is 13 residues. In germline, CDR1 is MNHEY, CDR2 SVGAGI. The germline V and J ends were trimmed by 7 bases and 3 bases, with 13 bases remaining between them. DNA for the CDR3: TGTGCCAGCACAGGGACCAGAGACTACGAGCAGTACTTC. It encodes CASTGTRDYEQYF.

The chain recombines TRBV10-3 with TRBJ2-3; 14 nucleotides align to TRBD2. Unmatched junction bases numbered 17, after V lost 3 bases and J lost 9 bases. The CDR3 runs 19 residues. Germline CDR1 reads ENHRY; CDR2 reads SYGVKD. The CDR3 nucleotides are TGTGCCATCAGTGAAAGGGACAGCCCGACTAGCGGGGGGGCCGGGACGCAGTATTTT. This translates into CAISERDSPTSGGAGTQYF.

The rearrangement links TRBV28 to TRBJ2-1; 11 bases agree with TRBD2. Germline V CDR1 and CDR2: MDHEN, SYDVKM. V lost 6 bases and J lost 9; bases outside the gene matches: 7. This CDR3 comprises 14 residues. CDR3 nucleotides: TGTGCCAGCAGGAAACTAGCGGGAGTGACTGAGCAGTTCTTC. Amino acid sequence: CASRKLAGVTEQFF.

Turning to this clone: At the DNA level, this CDR3 is encoded by other sequences in the same sample as well. The J gene is TRBJ1-2, the V gene TRBV3-1 (or the pseudogene TRBV3-2); D uncertain. This CDR3 spans 12 amino acids. Germline assignment: CDR1 LGHDT and CDR2 YNNKEL (reference sequence). Trimming cost V 0 bases and J 4 bases, with 3 bases left between them. Here the CDR3 reads CASSQESYGYTF. The CDR3 coding sequence is TGTGCCAGCAGCCAAGAAAGCTATGGCTACACCTTC.